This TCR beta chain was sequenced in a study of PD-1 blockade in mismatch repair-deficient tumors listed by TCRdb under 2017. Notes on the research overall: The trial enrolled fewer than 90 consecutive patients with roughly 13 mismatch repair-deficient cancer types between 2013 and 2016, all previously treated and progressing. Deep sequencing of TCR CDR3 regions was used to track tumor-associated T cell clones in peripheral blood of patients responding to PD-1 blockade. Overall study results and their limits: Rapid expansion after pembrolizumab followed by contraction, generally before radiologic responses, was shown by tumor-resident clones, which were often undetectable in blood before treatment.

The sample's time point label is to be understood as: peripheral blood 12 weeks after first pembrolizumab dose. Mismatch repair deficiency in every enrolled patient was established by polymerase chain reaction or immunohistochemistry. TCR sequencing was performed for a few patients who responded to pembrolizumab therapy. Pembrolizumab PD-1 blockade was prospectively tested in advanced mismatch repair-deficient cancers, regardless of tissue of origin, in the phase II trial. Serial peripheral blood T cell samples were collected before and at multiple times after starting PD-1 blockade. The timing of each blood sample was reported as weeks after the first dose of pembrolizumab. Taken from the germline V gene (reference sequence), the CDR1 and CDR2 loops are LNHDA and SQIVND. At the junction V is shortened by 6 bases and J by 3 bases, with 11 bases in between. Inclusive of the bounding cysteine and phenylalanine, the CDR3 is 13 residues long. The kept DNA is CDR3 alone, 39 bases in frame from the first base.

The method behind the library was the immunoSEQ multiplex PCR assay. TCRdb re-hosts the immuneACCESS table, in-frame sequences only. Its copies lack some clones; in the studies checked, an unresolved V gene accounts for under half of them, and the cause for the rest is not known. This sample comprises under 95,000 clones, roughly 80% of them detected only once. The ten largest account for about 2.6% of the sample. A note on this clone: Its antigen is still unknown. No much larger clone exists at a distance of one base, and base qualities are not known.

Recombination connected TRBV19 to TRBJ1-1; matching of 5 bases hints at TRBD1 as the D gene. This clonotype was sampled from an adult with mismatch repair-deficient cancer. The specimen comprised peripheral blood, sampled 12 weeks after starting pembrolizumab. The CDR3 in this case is CASSPAGDTEAFF. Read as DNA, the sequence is TGTGCCAGTAGCCCGGCGGGGGACACTGAAGCTTTCTTT.